This TCR beta chain is from a study of sequential checkpoint blockade in melanoma. Study context: First-line arms were nivolumab then ipilimumab, or the reverse, randomized 1:1.

Method: immunoSEQ multiplex PCR; TCRdb's copy keeps in-frame clones and lacks some. The table includes approximately 17,000 clones, roughly 93% detected once. Treatment in this sample: randomized to nivolumab then ipilimumab (arm A) or the reverse (arm B). The clonotype was recovered from a human donor with melanoma. The material was CD8+ T cells sorted from blood (inferred from file names), obtained from a patient given nivolumab and ipilimumab in sequence.

This CDR3 reads CASSQDSTYEQYF. The CDR3 DNA follows: TGCGCCAGCAGCCAGGACAGTACCTACGAGCAGTACTTC. The chain combines TRBV4-3 with TRBJ2-7; possibly TRBD1 for D (6 bases). The V end lost 3 bases, the J end lost 2 bases, and 8 bases lay between the germline ends. Germline V lookup: CDR1 LGHNA, CDR2 YSLEER. This CDR3 has 13 residues.